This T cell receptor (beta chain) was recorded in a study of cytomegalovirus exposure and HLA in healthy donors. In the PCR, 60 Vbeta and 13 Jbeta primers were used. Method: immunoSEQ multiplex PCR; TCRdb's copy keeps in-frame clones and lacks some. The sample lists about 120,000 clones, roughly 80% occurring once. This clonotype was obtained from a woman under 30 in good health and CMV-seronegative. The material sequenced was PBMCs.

In DNA form, the CDR3 reads TGTGCCAGCAGCACCGGGACAGGGTCTGGGGCCAACGTCCTGACTTTC. The encoded protein is CASSTGTGSGANVLTF. This chain uses TRBV9 with TRBJ2-6; 9 bases line up with TRBD1. Germline V gene lookup returns CDR1 SGDLS and CDR2 YYNGEE. The CDR3 has 16 residues. J gave up 1 base and V 4 bases, and 3 bases lay outside the gene matches.